The TCR beta chain described here comes from a study of blood T cell repertoires in COVID-19. Germline lookup yields CDR1 WNHNN and CDR2 SYGVQD (reference sequence). The V end lost 0 bases, the J end lost 5 bases, and 11 bases lay between the germline ends. The CDR3 has 15 residues. Produced via immunoSEQ multiplex PCR; TCRdb's table is partial and in-frame only. This table has 250,000 to 350,000 clones, more than 90% appearing once. The specimen was PBMCs or T cells enriched from blood (not recorded which). J is TRBJ1-5 and V is TRBV10-1; the D gene is possibly TRBD1 (5 bases). This TCR derives from a woman between 25 and 40 years old who had recovered from COVID-19. The CDR3 reads CASSESGRGYQPQHF. In nucleotides, the CDR3 is TGCGCCAGCAGTGAGTCGGGAAGGGGTTATCAGCCCCAGCATTTT.